This entry concerns a single T cell receptor (beta chain). The V gene's germline CDR1 is MNHEY and CDR2 SVGEGT. V was pared by 0 bases and J by 14 bases, with 13 bases between. This CDR3 comprises 12 residues. Per the authors' pipeline: Nucleated cell number was recorded as an estimate derived from reference gene primer amplification. Sequencing was performed with immunoSEQ multiplex PCR; in TCRdb, only in-frame clones are kept and a portion is missing. V and J calls and clone size are copied from that table; D and trimming were computed from the DNA. The top ten hold approximately 2% of the sample, which has some 130,000 clones, about 72% seen once. This entry is derived from a study of blood T cell repertoires in COVID-19. In the study overall: COVID-19 samples collected from the United States, Italy and Spain covered acute and convalescent phases. From T cells, B-cell-depleted T cells, or PBMCs came the material, which was cDNA or gDNA.

Material for sequencing was peripheral blood. The chain is built from TRBV6-2 or TRBV6-3 and TRBJ1-2; D may be TRBD1 (5 bases). This clonotype originated in a woman between 65 and 79 years old with acute or convalescent COVID-19. The CDR3 nucleotides are TGTGCCAGCAGTTACTCGTCGGGGGTGAGAACCTTC. This translates into CASSYSSGVRTF.